This T cell receptor (beta chain) was found in a study of siplizumab effects on memory and regulatory T cells. The study, taken as a whole, reports: Mean Treg-derived proportions of mappable alloreactive CD4+ clones were around 70% for siplizumab and 25% to 30% for controls.

To note about this clone: Its antigen is unknown.

TCRdb's table, derived via immunoSEQ multiplex PCR, lists solely in-frame clones and lacks some. The table lists approximately 110,000 clones, 93% of them singletons. Per germline, CDR1 SGHRS and CDR2 YFSETQ. Trimming stripped 0 bases from V and 9 bases from J, with 10 bases between. The CDR3 extends over 14 amino acids. This chain links TRBV5-1 with TRBJ1-6; D call uncertain. Material: CD4+ T cells sorted from blood. The origin of this receptor is a human donor in good health. CDR3 DNA sequence: TGCGCCAGCAGCTTGGAGGTGGTAGGTTCACCCCTCCACTTT. The encoded protein is CASSLEVVGSPLHF.